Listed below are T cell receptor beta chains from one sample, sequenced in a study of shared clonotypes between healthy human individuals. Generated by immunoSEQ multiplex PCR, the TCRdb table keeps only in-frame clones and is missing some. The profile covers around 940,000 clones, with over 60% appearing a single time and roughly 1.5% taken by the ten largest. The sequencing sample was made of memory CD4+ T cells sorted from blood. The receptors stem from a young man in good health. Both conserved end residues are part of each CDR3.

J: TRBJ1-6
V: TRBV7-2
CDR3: CASSLGYVGLSSYNSPLHF

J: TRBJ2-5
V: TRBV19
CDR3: CASSIGGDLIKETQYF

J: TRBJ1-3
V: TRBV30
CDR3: CAWSVFGVGNTIYF

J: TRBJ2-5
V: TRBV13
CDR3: CASSSKETQYF

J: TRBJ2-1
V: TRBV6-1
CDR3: CASSSGAGWNEQFF

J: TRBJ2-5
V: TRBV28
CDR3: CASTPGAWGTQYF

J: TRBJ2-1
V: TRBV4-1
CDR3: CASSQGTARSSYNEQFF

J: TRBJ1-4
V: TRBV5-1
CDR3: CASSLSGGLDEKLFF

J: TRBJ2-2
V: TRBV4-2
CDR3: CASGPGGDTGELFF

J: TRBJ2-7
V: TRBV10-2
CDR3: CASNGVQGYEQYF

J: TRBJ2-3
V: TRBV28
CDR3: CAIQAGGRSDTQYF

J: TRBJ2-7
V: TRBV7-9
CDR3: CASSWGQSSSSYEQYF

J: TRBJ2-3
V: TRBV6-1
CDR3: CASSEAWAGLTDTQYF